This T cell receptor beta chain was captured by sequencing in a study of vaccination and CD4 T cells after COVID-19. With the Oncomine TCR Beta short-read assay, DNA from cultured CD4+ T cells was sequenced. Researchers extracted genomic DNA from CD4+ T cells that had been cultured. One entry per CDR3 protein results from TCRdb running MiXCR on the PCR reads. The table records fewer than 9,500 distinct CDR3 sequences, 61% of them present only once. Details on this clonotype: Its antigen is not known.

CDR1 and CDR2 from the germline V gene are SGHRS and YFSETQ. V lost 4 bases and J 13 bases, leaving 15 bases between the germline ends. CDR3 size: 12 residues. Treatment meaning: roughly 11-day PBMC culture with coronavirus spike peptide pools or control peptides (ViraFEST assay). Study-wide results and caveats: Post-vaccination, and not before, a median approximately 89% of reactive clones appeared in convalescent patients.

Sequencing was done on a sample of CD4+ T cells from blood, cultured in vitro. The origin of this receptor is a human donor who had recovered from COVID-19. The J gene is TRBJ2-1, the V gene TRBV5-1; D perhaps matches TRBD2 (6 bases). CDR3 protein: CASSPPGLSQFF. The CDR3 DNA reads TGCGCCAGCAGCCCCCCGGGACTTTCCCAGTTCTTC.